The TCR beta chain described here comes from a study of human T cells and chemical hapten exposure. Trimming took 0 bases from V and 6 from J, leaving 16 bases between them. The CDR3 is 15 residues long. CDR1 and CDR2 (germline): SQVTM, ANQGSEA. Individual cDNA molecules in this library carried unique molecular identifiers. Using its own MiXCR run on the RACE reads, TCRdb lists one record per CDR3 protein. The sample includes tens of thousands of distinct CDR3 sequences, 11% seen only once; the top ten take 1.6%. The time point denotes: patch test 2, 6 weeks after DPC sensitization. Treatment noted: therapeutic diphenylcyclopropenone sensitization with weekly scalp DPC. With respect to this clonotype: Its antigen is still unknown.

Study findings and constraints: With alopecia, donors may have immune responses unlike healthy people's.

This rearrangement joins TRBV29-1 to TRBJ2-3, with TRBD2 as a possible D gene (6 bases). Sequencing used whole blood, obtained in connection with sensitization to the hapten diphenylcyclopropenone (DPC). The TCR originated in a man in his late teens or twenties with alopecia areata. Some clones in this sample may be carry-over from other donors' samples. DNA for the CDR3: TGCAGCGTTGAAGAGATAGCGGAAACATGGGATACGCAGTATTTT. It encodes CSVEEIAETWDTQYF.